This is a list of T cell receptor beta chains from one sample in a study of technical replicates of blood from a handful of donors. TCRdb's copy holds only in-frame clones and misses some; the assay was immunoSEQ multiplex PCR. The repertoire holds about 80,000 clones, with just under 95% as singletons. Specimen: T cells isolated from PBMCs. Receptors were obtained from a human donor in good health. CDR3s include the opening cysteine and the closing phenylalanine or tryptophan. The D gene is left open where the match is weak. Expanded clones get a size class; other rows say once, few or many, or leave the size out.

cdr3_aa | cdr3_nt | v_call | d_call | clone_size | j_call
CASTSGAEAFF | TGTGCCAGCACCAGCGGGGCTGAAGCTTTCTTT | TRBV27 | - | - | TRBJ1-1
CASSDHPSLVYEQFF | TGCGCCAGCAGTGACCATCCTTCACTAGTTTATGAGCAGTTCTTC | TRBV10-1 | - | - | TRBJ2-1
CASSSRTGRNTIYF | TGTGCCAGCAGTTCGCGGACAGGCCGAAACACCATATATTTT | TRBV27 | TRBD1 | - | TRBJ1-3
CASSILAGGNEQFF | TGTGCCAGTAGTATACTGGCAGGGGGCAATGAGCAGTTCTTC | TRBV19 | TRBD1 | - | TRBJ2-1
CASSLAGYEQYF | TGTGCCAGCAGTTTAGCGGGGTACGAGCAGTACTTC | TRBV27 | - | - | TRBJ2-7
CAISERMGDSNYGYTF | TGTGCCATCAGTGAACGGATGGGGGACTCTAACTATGGCTACACCTTC | TRBV10-3 | - | - | TRBJ1-2
CATSRTGANQPQHF | TGTGCCACCAGTCGGACAGGAGCAAATCAGCCCCAGCATTTT | TRBV15 | TRBD1 | - | TRBJ1-5
CASRQQGASGKLFF | TGCGCCAGCAGACAACAGGGGGCGTCAGGAAAACTGTTTTTT | TRBV4-1 | TRBD1 | - | TRBJ1-4
CASSQGEGQNYNQPQHF | TGTGCCAGCAGCCAAGGGGAGGGGCAGAACTACAATCAGCCCCAGCATTTT | TRBV4-2 | - | - | TRBJ1-5
CASSLDRFYEQYF | TGTGCCAGCAGCCTTGACAGGTTCTACGAGCAGTACTTC | TRBV11-2 | - | - | TRBJ2-7
CASSPTGATNEKLFF | TGCGCCAGCAGCCCCACTGGGGCTACCAATGAAAAACTGTTTTTT | TRBV4-3 | - | - | TRBJ1-4
CASSLGDSKTEAFF | TGTGCCAGCAGTTTAGGAGACAGCAAGACTGAAGCTTTCTTT | TRBV28 | - | - | TRBJ1-1
CAWTPGKGLNTEAFF | TGTGCCTGGACCCCGGGGAAAGGGCTGAACACTGAAGCTTTCTTT | TRBV30 | - | - | TRBJ1-1
CASSPTGTPDGYTF | TGTGCCAGCAGCCCAACAGGGACCCCTGATGGCTACACCTTC | TRBV9 | - | - | TRBJ1-2
CASSAKSGGAFNEKLFF | TGTGCCAGCAGCGCAAAGAGTGGAGGGGCTTTTAATGAAAAACTGTTTTTT | TRBV2 | - | - | TRBJ1-4
CAWSTGRVGYTF | TGTGCCTGGAGTACAGGGAGGGTCGGCTACACCTTC | TRBV30 | - | - | TRBJ1-2
CASSRRLSGSSYEQYF | TGTGCCAGCAGCCGACGACTTAGCGGCAGCTCCTACGAGCAGTACTTC | TRBV7-2 | - | - | TRBJ2-7
CASSHGSAGAFRETQYF | TGTGCCAGCAGCCACGGTAGCGCGGGAGCCTTTCGGGAGACCCAGTACTTC | TRBV11-2 | TRBD2 | - | TRBJ2-5
CASSLAPRERYEQFF | TGTGCCAGCAGCTTAGCTCCGCGGGAGAGGTATGAGCAGTTCTTC | TRBV7-2 | TRBD2 | - | TRBJ2-1
CASSQPGTGYGYTF | TGCGCCAGCAGCCAGCCCGGGACAGGGTATGGCTACACCTTC | TRBV4-3 | TRBD1 | - | TRBJ1-2
CASSAGLAGGVGELFF | TGTGCCAGCAGCGCCGGACTAGCGGGAGGGGTCGGGGAGCTGTTTTTT | TRBV7-3 | TRBD2 | - | TRBJ2-2
CASSMLAGGPGELFF | TGTGCCAGTAGTATGCTAGCGGGAGGGCCCGGGGAGCTGTTTTTT | TRBV19 | TRBD2 | - | TRBJ2-2
CASSLAPGSGTGELFF | TGCGCCAGCAGCTTGGCCCCGGGGTCGGGCACCGGGGAGCTGTTTTTT | TRBV5-1 | - | - | TRBJ2-2
CASSSPTSSGYTF | TGTGCCAGCAGTTCCCCGACAAGCTCTGGCTACACCTTC | TRBV6-6 | - | - | TRBJ1-2
CAISESASYEQYF | TGTGCCATCAGTGAGTCGGCTTCTTACGAGCAGTACTTC | TRBV10-3 | - | - | TRBJ2-7
CASSSSGEEEKLFF | TGTGCCAGCAGCTCCAGTGGGGAGGAGGAAAAACTGTTTTTT | TRBV11-1 | - | - | TRBJ1-4
CASVGQGNLHNEQFF | TGTGCCAGCGTTGGACAGGGAAATCTCCACAATGAGCAGTTCTTC | TRBV11-3 | TRBD1 | - | TRBJ2-1
CASRGTGAYEQYF | TGTGCCAGCAGGGGGACAGGGGCCTACGAGCAGTACTTC | TRBV6-1 | TRBD1 | - | TRBJ2-7
CASSFQYPLNTEAFF | TGTGCCAGCAGCTTCCAGTACCCTCTGAACACTGAAGCTTTCTTT | TRBV7-9 | - | - | TRBJ1-1
CASSFVPGQGFDQPQHF | TGTGCCAGCAGTTTTGTCCCGGGACAGGGGTTTGATCAGCCCCAGCATTTT | TRBV28 | TRBD1 | - | TRBJ1-5
CSVSRGGYAFF | TGCAGCGTTTCCAGGGGTGGATATGCTTTCTTT | TRBV29-1 | - | few | TRBJ1-1
CASSSGQTSF | TGTGCCAGTAGTTCGGGACAGACATCCTTT | TRBV19 | TRBD1 | - | TRBJ1-1
CASSLVDFSTDTQYF | TGCGCCAGCAGCTTGGTAGATTTTAGCACAGATACGCAGTATTTT | TRBV5-1 | - | - | TRBJ2-3
CASSSLAGGSSYNEQFF | TGCGCCAGCAGCTCATTAGCGGGAGGGAGCTCCTACAATGAGCAGTTCTTC | TRBV5-1 | TRBD2 | - | TRBJ2-1
CASRRLESYNEQFF | TGTGCCAGCAGGAGACTAGAAAGCTACAATGAGCAGTTCTTC | TRBV6-6 | - | few | TRBJ2-1
CASSEVRSLQNEQFF | TGTGCCAGCAGTGAAGTTAGGAGCTTACAAAATGAGCAGTTCTTC | TRBV6-1 | - | - | TRBJ2-1
CASSYIYRVLGGEAFF | TGTGCCAGCAGTTACATCTATAGGGTGTTGGGGGGTGAAGCTTTCTTT | TRBV6-5 | - | - | TRBJ1-1
CASSRGRTEAFF | TGTGCCAGCAGCAGGGGGCGCACTGAAGCTTTCTTT | TRBV7-2 | TRBD1 | - | TRBJ1-1
CASSGAAKNIQYF | TGTGCCAGCAGTGGGGCGGCCAAAAACATTCAGTACTTC | TRBV25-1 | - | - | TRBJ2-4
CASSGPNRYEQYF | TGTGCCAGCAGTGGGCCAAACAGATACGAGCAGTACTTC | TRBV25-1 | - | - | TRBJ2-7
CASSQEQIPTYEQYF | TGTGCCAGTAGCCAAGAACAGATACCGACCTACGAGCAGTACTTC | TRBV19 | - | - | TRBJ2-7